This is a list of T cell receptor beta chains from one sample in a study of T cell responses to AZD1222 COVID-19 vaccine. Assay: immunoSEQ multiplex PCR; the TCRdb copy retains only in-frame clones and omits some. Among approximately 210,000 clones, roughly 92% were seen once, and the ten largest hold 3.4%. The sample consisted of peripheral blood, taken 28 days after the second AZD1222 dose. The source is an adult who received the AZD1222 COVID-19 vaccine. CDR3s include the opening cysteine and the closing phenylalanine or tryptophan. Fields, in order: CDR3 protein, J gene, V gene, clone size. A clone size is listed for some rows: how often the clone was seen (once, few, many), or a class if it is expanded.

cdr3_aa: CASCRNLDEQFF
j_call: TRBJ2-1
v_call: TRBV5-1
clone_size: .

cdr3_aa: CASGIRDRPNQPQHF
j_call: TRBJ1-5
v_call: TRBV28
clone_size: .

cdr3_aa: CASSLGQGHETQYF
j_call: TRBJ2-5
v_call: TRBV11-3
clone_size: .

cdr3_aa: CASSLDGLGYTF
j_call: TRBJ1-2
v_call: TRBV5-1
clone_size: .

cdr3_aa: CASSLGGAGKNIQYF
j_call: TRBJ2-4
v_call: TRBV28
clone_size: .

cdr3_aa: CAWSAGTGGNQPQHF
j_call: TRBJ1-5
v_call: TRBV30
clone_size: .

cdr3_aa: CASSLEDSEYSPLHF
j_call: TRBJ1-6
v_call: TRBV7-2
clone_size: .

cdr3_aa: CASRSGLNQPQHF
j_call: TRBJ1-5
v_call: TRBV28
clone_size: .

cdr3_aa: CSVPPSEVGLGGDTEAFF
j_call: TRBJ1-1
v_call: TRBV29-1
clone_size: .

cdr3_aa: CASSTKGRDTTFNF
j_call: TRBJ1-2
v_call: TRBV7-9
clone_size: .

cdr3_aa: CASSEWGLAVNTGELFF
j_call: TRBJ2-2
v_call: TRBV25-1
clone_size: few

cdr3_aa: CSVPAAAGELFF
j_call: TRBJ2-2
v_call: TRBV29-1
clone_size: .

cdr3_aa: CASSPQGIANEQFF
j_call: TRBJ2-1
v_call: TRBV6-5
clone_size: .

cdr3_aa: CASSILAGGYYGDNEQFF
j_call: TRBJ2-1
v_call: TRBV5-1
clone_size: .

cdr3_aa: CSASRPTNEKLFF
j_call: TRBJ1-4
v_call: TRBV20-1
clone_size: few

cdr3_aa: CASRARQATNEKLFF
j_call: TRBJ1-4
v_call: TRBV5-1
clone_size: .

cdr3_aa: CASSSLAGPLEQFF
j_call: TRBJ2-1
v_call: TRBV11-2
clone_size: once

cdr3_aa: CASSSQGPEGMVYGYTF
j_call: TRBJ1-2
v_call: TRBV28
clone_size: .

cdr3_aa: CASVPGGLNEQFF
j_call: TRBJ2-1
v_call: TRBV6-5
clone_size: .

cdr3_aa: CASSWTIQETQYF
j_call: TRBJ2-5
v_call: TRBV11-2
clone_size: .

cdr3_aa: CASSSALGLAGGNTGELFF
j_call: TRBJ2-2
v_call: TRBV28
clone_size: .

cdr3_aa: CASSLGGLAVYNEQFF
j_call: TRBJ2-1
v_call: TRBV5-4
clone_size: .

cdr3_aa: CASSLGGQGLYGYTF
j_call: TRBJ1-2
v_call: TRBV5-1
clone_size: .

cdr3_aa: CASSLAGRGQIDTQYF
j_call: TRBJ2-3
v_call: TRBV5-1
clone_size: .

cdr3_aa: CASSKAPGLAGGPWEQYF
j_call: TRBJ2-7
v_call: TRBV21-1
clone_size: .

cdr3_aa: CASSYQSKGNTIYF
j_call: TRBJ1-3
v_call: TRBV28
clone_size: .

cdr3_aa: CASGTAGALKYGYTF
j_call: TRBJ1-2
v_call: TRBV28
clone_size: .

cdr3_aa: CASSMTGGAGYGYTF
j_call: TRBJ1-2
v_call: TRBV5-1
clone_size: once

cdr3_aa: CASRAHGGDEKLFF
j_call: TRBJ1-4
v_call: TRBV6-5
clone_size: .

cdr3_aa: CASSRGLNTEAFF
j_call: TRBJ1-1
v_call: TRBV2
clone_size: .

cdr3_aa: CASSLRGNLNEQFF
j_call: TRBJ2-1
v_call: TRBV11-3
clone_size: .

cdr3_aa: CASSQQAGFSGNTIYF
j_call: TRBJ1-3
v_call: TRBV4-3
clone_size: .

cdr3_aa: CASSLFRVAKNIQYF
j_call: TRBJ2-4
v_call: TRBV5-8
clone_size: once

cdr3_aa: CASSPGRGGMDTQYF
j_call: TRBJ2-3
v_call: TRBV6-5
clone_size: .

cdr3_aa: CASSFRITGANVLTF
j_call: TRBJ2-6
v_call: TRBV5-4
clone_size: .

cdr3_aa: CAWGAGGVHTF
j_call: TRBJ1-2
v_call: TRBV30
clone_size: .

cdr3_aa: CASSYSGSGTRYEQYF
j_call: TRBJ2-7
v_call: TRBV6-5
clone_size: .

cdr3_aa: CASSRLRVGGGELFF
j_call: TRBJ2-2
v_call: TRBV6-5
clone_size: few

cdr3_aa: CASSIGGGSGEQYF
j_call: TRBJ2-7
v_call: TRBV19
clone_size: .

cdr3_aa: CASSLVIPGANVLTF
j_call: TRBJ2-6
v_call: TRBV5-1
clone_size: .

cdr3_aa: CASSSTAATENIQYF
j_call: TRBJ2-4
v_call: TRBV6-6
clone_size: .

cdr3_aa: CASSPDREMGGYTF
j_call: TRBJ1-2
v_call: TRBV18
clone_size: .

cdr3_aa: CASSYGPSGRVDEQYF
j_call: TRBJ2-7
v_call: TRBV6-2/TRBV6-3
clone_size: .

cdr3_aa: CASSPNTYNEQFF
j_call: TRBJ2-1
v_call: TRBV7-2
clone_size: .

cdr3_aa: CASSSPQEGEKLFF
j_call: TRBJ1-4
v_call: TRBV7-9
clone_size: .

cdr3_aa: CASIPPFEAFF
j_call: TRBJ1-1
v_call: TRBV7-3
clone_size: .

cdr3_aa: CASSGFRVDEKLFF
j_call: TRBJ1-4
v_call: TRBV2
clone_size: .

cdr3_aa: CASSFDYGYTF
j_call: TRBJ1-2
v_call: TRBV6-6
clone_size: .

cdr3_aa: CAWSISLYGYTF
j_call: TRBJ1-2
v_call: TRBV30
clone_size: .

cdr3_aa: CASSFNRGSDTQYF
j_call: TRBJ2-3
v_call: TRBV6-5
clone_size: .

cdr3_aa: CASSFGREGPYNEQFF
j_call: TRBJ2-1
v_call: TRBV28
clone_size: .

cdr3_aa: CASSLQDPLTSQETQYF
j_call: TRBJ2-5
v_call: TRBV7-9
clone_size: .

cdr3_aa: CASSQLDHGNIQYF
j_call: TRBJ2-4
v_call: TRBV14
clone_size: .

cdr3_aa: CATSDFGALASTDTQYF
j_call: TRBJ2-3
v_call: TRBV24-1
clone_size: .

cdr3_aa: CASSDFGLVIDEQYF
j_call: TRBJ2-7
v_call: TRBV6-4
clone_size: .